This T cell receptor beta chain was obtained from a study of blood T cell repertoires in COVID-19. The germline CDR1 and CDR2 sequences are SGHRS and YFSETQ. CDR3 length: 15 residues. The V gene lost 0 bases and the J gene lost 3 bases, with 13 bases spanning the gap. Data came from immunoSEQ multiplex PCR; TCRdb stores just in-frame clones and leaves some out. The repertoire consists of over 90,000 clones, with 75% to 90% occurring once and the leading ten covering about 1.8%. This chain uses TRBV5-1 with TRBJ2-7, with D unclear. The specimen was peripheral blood. The receptor was isolated from an elderly man with acute or convalescent COVID-19. CDR3 protein: CASSLGAVRGYEQYF. CDR3 in DNA: TGCGCCAGCAGCTTGGGGGCAGTTCGTGGCTACGAGCAGTACTTC.